The rows below give T cell receptor beta chains drawn from one sample of a study of HIV-infected patients and healthy controls. TCRdb fed the 5' RACE reads into MiXCR, producing one record per CDR3 protein. The repertoire holds roughly 18,000 distinct CDR3 sequences, with 15% to 20% as singletons. The specimen was CD8+ T cells from blood. The source is a human donor in good health. Both conserved end residues are part of each CDR3. Each record gives: V gene, J gene, D gene, clone size, CDR3 length, CDR3 DNA, CDR3 protein. The D gene is left open where the match is weak. Clone size appears in some rows only: once, few, many, or a class for an expanded clone.

TRBV12-3/TRBV12-4	TRBJ2-7	.	.	14	TGTGCCAGCAGTTTATTGGGACACTTCTACGAGCAGTACTTC	CASSLLGHFYEQYF
TRBV7-9	TRBJ1-2	.	many	14	TGTGCCAGCAGCCCCTTACAGCGCAACTATGGCTACACCTTC	CASSPLQRNYGYTF
TRBV4-1	TRBJ2-1	.	.	13	TGCGCCAGCAGCCAAGGAGGAGGCGGAGAGCAGTTCTTC	CASSQGGGGEQFF
TRBV12-3/TRBV12-4	TRBJ1-3	.	.	14	TGTGCCAGCACTCTGATGGACCCCCGAAACACCATATATTTT	CASTLMDPRNTIYF
TRBV5-6	TRBJ2-7	TRBD1	many	17	TGTGCCAGCAGCCTGTTCGGACAGGGGGTCAGCTCCTACGAGCAGTACTTC	CASSLFGQGVSSYEQYF
TRBV9	TRBJ2-1	.	few	13	TGTGCCACATTACAGGGGAGGGTCAATGAGCAGTTCTTC	CATLQGRVNEQFF
TRBV20-1	TRBJ2-7	.	medium-sized	13	TGCAGTGCTAGAGATTCCCCGGAATACGAGCAGTACTTC	CSARDSPEYEQYF
TRBV7-4	TRBJ2-7	.	.	15	TGTGCCAGCAGCTCCAGTACCCCTAGCTCCTACGAGCAGTACTTC	CASSSSTPSSYEQYF
TRBV4-3	TRBJ1-2	.	many	15	TGCGCCAGCAGCCAAGACAGGGCCTCTTCGTATGGCTACACCTTC	CASSQDRASSYGYTF
TRBV7-9	TRBJ2-1	TRBD2	.	16	TGTGCCAGCAGCTCTCGACTAGCGGGAGGGCCTGGTGAGCAGTTCTTC	CASSSRLAGGPGEQFF
TRBV20-1	TRBJ2-3	TRBD2	.	15	TGCAGTGCTGGGACTAGCGGGAGGGCTTGGGATACGCAGTATTTT	CSAGTSGRAWDTQYF